This is a list of T cell receptor beta chains from one sample in a study of OX40 agonist ivuxolimab in advanced cancers. Method: immunoSEQ multiplex PCR; TCRdb's copy keeps in-frame clones and lacks some. Found here are about 69,000 clones, about three quarters of them singletons; the top ten hold about 2.1%. Sequenced material: CD4+ or CD8+ T cells sorted from blood, taken in a trial of the OX40 agonist ivuxolimab. The receptors stem from an adult with an advanced solid tumor such as melanoma, head and neck, liver or kidney cancer. Both conserved end residues are part of each CDR3. Fields, in order: clone size, V gene, J gene, D gene, CDR3 protein, CDR3 DNA. The D gene is left open where the match is weak. Size is stated for part of the rows, as once, few or many counts, or as a class when the clone is expanded.

-	TRBV28	TRBJ2-1	TRBD2	CASRYMRGSGTTENEQFF	TGTGCCAGCAGATACATGAGGGGTAGCGGGACTACAGAGAATGAGCAGTTCTTC
-	TRBV5-1	TRBJ2-2	TRBD2	CASSSTSGINTGELFF	TGCGCCAGCAGCTCAACTAGCGGGATAAACACCGGGGAGCTGTTTTTT
once	TRBV2	TRBJ2-1	-	CATLYSYNEQFF	TGTGCCACCCTATACTCCTACAATGAGCAGTTCTTC
-	TRBV7-2	TRBJ1-4	TRBD1	CASSSNRGLNEKLFF	TGTGCCAGCAGCTCTAACAGGGGGCTTAATGAAAAACTGTTTTTT
-	TRBV6-6	TRBJ1-3	-	CASSYGGSGNTIYF	TGTGCCAGCAGTTACGGGGGTAGTGGAAACACCATATATTTT
-	TRBV2	TRBJ1-3	TRBD1	CASSNPGTGVSGNTIYF	TGTGCCAGCAGTAATCCCGGGACAGGGGTCTCTGGAAACACCATATATTTT
-	TRBV30	TRBJ2-5	-	CAWSAPGTGRGTQYF	TGTGCCTGGAGTGCCCCCGGGACTGGGCGGGGAACCCAGTACTTC
-	TRBV28	TRBJ1-5	TRBD1	CASTGRDRNNQPQHF	TGTGCCAGCACCGGCCGGGACAGGAACAATCAGCCCCAGCATTTT
-	TRBV28	TRBJ2-2	TRBD1	CASSRFTGATGELFF	TGTGCCAGCAGTCGTTTTACAGGGGCAACCGGGGAGCTGTTTTTT
-	TRBV5-4	TRBJ1-3	-	CASSSQGNTIYF	TGTGCCAGCAGCTCCCAGGGGAACACCATATATTTT
-	TRBV29-1	TRBJ2-1	TRBD2	CSVWTSGLRYNEQFF	TGCAGCGTTTGGACTAGCGGGTTACGCTACAATGAGCAGTTCTTC
-	TRBV18	TRBJ2-7	-	CASSPRSVGPTYEQYF	TGTGCCAGCTCACCGCGGAGCGTGGGTCCTACCTACGAGCAGTACTTC
few	TRBV30	TRBJ1-1	-	CAWSVASEAFF	TGTGCCTGGAGTGTGGCGTCTGAAGCTTTCTTT
few	TRBV5-1	TRBJ2-3	-	CASSPGKPTDTQYF	TGCGCCAGCAGCCCCGGCAAACCCACAGATACGCAGTATTTT
-	TRBV11-2	TRBJ2-7	-	CASSPVRGKRDEQYF	TGTGCCAGCAGCCCGGTACGGGGTAAAAGGGACGAGCAGTACTTC
-	TRBV5-1	TRBJ2-3	-	CASSLDPGGDTQYF	TGCGCCAGCAGCTTGGACCCGGGTGGAGATACGCAGTATTTT
-	TRBV2	TRBJ1-4	-	CASSEHQHNEKLFF	TGTGCCAGCAGTGAACACCAACATAATGAAAAACTGTTTTTT
-	TRBV7-2	TRBJ2-5	-	CASSLRGRVGETQYF	TGTGCCAGCAGCTTACGAGGCAGGGTAGGGGAGACCCAGTACTTC
-	TRBV5-1	TRBJ1-4	-	CASSDNRGEKLFF	TGCGCCAGCAGCGATAATAGGGGTGAAAAACTGTTTTTT
-	TRBV14	TRBJ2-7	TRBD1	CASSQASTGAYEQYF	TGTGCCAGCAGCCAAGCGAGCACAGGGGCCTACGAGCAGTACTTC
-	TRBV7-9	TRBJ2-3	-	CASSSPGLRDNGWTDTQYF	TGTGCCAGCAGCTCTCCCGGCCTCCGGGACAATGGGTGGACAGATACGCAGTATTTT
few	TRBV7-8	TRBJ2-2	-	CASSRRTAGELFF	TGTGCCAGCAGCCGACGGACAGCCGGGGAGCTGTTTTTT
-	TRBV29-1	TRBJ2-7	-	CSVEKAGLGFDEQYF	TGCAGCGTTGAGAAGGCGGGGTTGGGATTTGACGAGCAGTACTTC
-	TRBV9	TRBJ2-3	-	CASSKRLSTDTQYF	TGTGCCAGCAGCAAGAGATTAAGCACAGATACGCAGTATTTT
-	TRBV5-4	TRBJ1-2	TRBD1	CASSRDRDGGYTF	TGTGCCAGCAGCCGCGACAGGGATGGTGGCTACACCTTC
-	TRBV6-1	TRBJ1-1	-	CASSDNGANTEAFF	TGTGCCAGCAGTGATAACGGCGCGAACACTGAAGCTTTCTTT
-	TRBV18	TRBJ2-4	-	CASSPERLVGNIQYF	TGTGCCAGCTCACCCGAGAGGCTAGTGGGAAACATTCAGTACTTC
-	TRBV5-1	TRBJ2-7	TRBD1	CASSLDGTGISYEQYF	TGCGCCAGCAGCTTGGATGGGACAGGGATCTCCTACGAGCAGTACTTC
once	TRBV7-9	TRBJ2-5	-	CASALGIGKTQYF	TGTGCCAGCGCCCTGGGAATCGGGAAGACCCAGTACTTC
-	TRBV6-1	TRBJ2-1	TRBD2	CASTFGTSGYNEQFF	TGTGCCAGCACCTTCGGGACTAGCGGCTACAATGAGCAGTTCTTC
-	TRBV6-5	TRBJ1-2	-	CASSFGTHYGYTF	TGTGCCAGCAGTTTCGGGACACACTATGGCTACACCTTC
-	TRBV30	TRBJ1-5	-	CAWSLSGEPHNQPQHF	TGTGCCTGGAGTCTCTCGGGGGAACCCCACAATCAGCCCCAGCATTTT
-	TRBV25-1	TRBJ2-1	-	CASSEYKGVSYNEQFF	TGTGCCAGCAGTGAGTACAAGGGGGTCTCCTACAATGAGCAGTTCTTC
-	TRBV19	TRBJ1-3	-	CASSMAGSGNTIYF	TGTGCCAGTAGTATGGCAGGTTCTGGAAACACCATATATTTT
-	TRBV19	TRBJ1-1	-	CASSHDSPNTEAFF	TGTGCCAGTAGTCACGACAGCCCGAACACTGAAGCTTTCTTT
-	TRBV6-6	TRBJ1-5	-	CASSPVGGSNQPQHF	TGTGCCAGCAGCCCCGTCGGGGGTAGCAATCAGCCCCAGCATTTT
-	TRBV15	TRBJ2-1	TRBD2	CATSRKAGGREQFF	TGTGCCACCAGCAGAAAAGCGGGAGGGCGTGAGCAGTTCTTC
few	TRBV7-8	TRBJ1-3	TRBD1	CASSAISGTGVSGNTIYF	TGTGCCAGCAGCGCTATCTCCGGGACAGGGGTCTCTGGAAACACCATATATTTT
-	TRBV2	TRBJ1-5	-	CASSRDALVQPQHF	TGTGCCAGCAGCCGGGACGCCTTAGTACAGCCCCAGCATTTT
once	TRBV6-5	TRBJ1-1	-	CASSYSQNTEAFF	TGTGCCAGCAGTTACTCGCAAAACACTGAAGCTTTCTTT
-	TRBV28	TRBJ1-2	-	CASSPPRGYGYTF	TGTGCCAGCAGCCCCCCCCGAGGGTATGGCTACACCTTC
-	TRBV5-1	TRBJ2-3	-	CASSLLAGGTDTQYF	TGCGCCAGCAGCTTGCTGGCAGGGGGCACAGATACGCAGTATTTT
-	TRBV30	TRBJ1-2	TRBD1	CAWTTPGQDGGYTF	TGTGCCTGGACCACCCCGGGACAGGATGGTGGCTACACCTTC
-	TRBV27	TRBJ2-1	TRBD1	CASYPGGAYNEQFF	TGTGCCAGCTATCCAGGGGGCGCCTACAATGAGCAGTTCTTC
-	TRBV10-2	TRBJ2-5	TRBD1	CASSGRDRGSETQYF	TGCGCCAGCAGTGGCCGGGACAGGGGGTCGGAGACCCAGTACTTC
-	TRBV4-2	TRBJ2-1	TRBD2	CASSQDWAGGAEQFF	TGTGCCAGCAGCCAAGATTGGGCGGGAGGGGCTGAGCAGTTCTTC
-	TRBV5-4	TRBJ1-3	-	CASSLGGAGNTIYF	TGTGCCAGCAGCTTGGGAGGGGCTGGAAACACCATATATTTT
-	TRBV7-8	TRBJ2-1	-	CASSRGVNEQFF	TGTGCCAGCAGTCGAGGGGTGAATGAGCAGTTCTTC
-	TRBV6-4	TRBJ1-4	-	CASSDRGVREKLFF	TGTGCCAGCAGTGACAGGGGGGTACGGGAAAAACTGTTTTTT
once	TRBV30	TRBJ2-3	-	CAWSPSTDTQYF	TGTGCCTGGAGTCCCAGCACAGATACGCAGTATTTT
-	TRBV5-1	TRBJ1-2	TRBD1	CASSALGDRVSGYTF	TGCGCCAGCAGCGCCCTCGGTGACAGGGTGAGTGGCTACACCTTC
few	TRBV7-6	TRBJ1-1	-	CASKEGENTEAFF	TGTGCCAGCAAAGAGGGGGAGAACACTGAAGCTTTCTTT
-	TRBV5-4	TRBJ2-2	-	CASSWWRGELFF	TGTGCCAGCAGCTGGTGGCGCGGGGAGCTGTTTTTT